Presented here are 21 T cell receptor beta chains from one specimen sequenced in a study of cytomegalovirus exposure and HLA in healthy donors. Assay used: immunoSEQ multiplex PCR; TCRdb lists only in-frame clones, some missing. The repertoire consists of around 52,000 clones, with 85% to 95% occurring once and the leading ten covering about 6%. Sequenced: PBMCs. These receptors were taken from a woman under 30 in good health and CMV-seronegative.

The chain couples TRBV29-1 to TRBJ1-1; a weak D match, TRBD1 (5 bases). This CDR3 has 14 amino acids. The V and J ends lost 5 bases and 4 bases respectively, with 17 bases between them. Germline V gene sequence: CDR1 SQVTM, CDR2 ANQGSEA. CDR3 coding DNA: TGCAGCGTTTTGGTCGGGGGTTCCGGCACTGAAGCTTTCTTT. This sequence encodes CSVLVGGSGTEAFF. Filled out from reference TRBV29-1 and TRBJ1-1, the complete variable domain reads SAVISQKPSRDICQRGTSLTIQCQVDSQVTMMFWYRQQPGQSLTLIATANQGSEATYESGFVIDKFPISRPNLTFSTLTVSNMSPEDSSIYLCSVLVGGSGTEAFFGQGTRLTVV.

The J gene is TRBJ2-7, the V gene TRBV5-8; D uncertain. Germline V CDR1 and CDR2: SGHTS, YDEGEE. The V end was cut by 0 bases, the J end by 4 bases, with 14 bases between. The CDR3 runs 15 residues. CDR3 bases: TGTGCCAGCAGCTTGGCCGCAAGAGTTAGATACGAGCAGTACTTC. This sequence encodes CASSLAARVRYEQYF.

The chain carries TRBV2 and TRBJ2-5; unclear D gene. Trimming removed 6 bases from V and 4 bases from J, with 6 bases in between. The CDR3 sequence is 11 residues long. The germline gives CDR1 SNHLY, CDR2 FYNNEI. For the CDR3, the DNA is TGTGCCAGCAGGCGAGGAGAGACCCAGTACTTC. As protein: CASRRGETQYF.

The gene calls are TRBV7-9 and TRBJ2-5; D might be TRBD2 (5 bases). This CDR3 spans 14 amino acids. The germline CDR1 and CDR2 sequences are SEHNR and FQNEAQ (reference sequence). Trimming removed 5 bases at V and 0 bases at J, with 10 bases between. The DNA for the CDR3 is TGTGCCAGCAGCCCCCCGGGATACCAAGAGACCCAGTACTTC. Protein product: CASSPPGYQETQYF.

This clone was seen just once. Here the CDR3 DNA reads TGTGCCAGCAGCTTAGCGGACAGTCTCAATCAGCCCCAGCATTTT. It encodes CASSLADSLNQPQHF. The chain carries TRBV7-2 and TRBJ1-5, with D perhaps TRBD1 (6 bases). This CDR3 region has 15 residues. V was trimmed by 0 bases and J by 3 bases, leaving 9 bases between them. Germline-derived CDR1 and CDR2 are SGHTA and FQGNSA.

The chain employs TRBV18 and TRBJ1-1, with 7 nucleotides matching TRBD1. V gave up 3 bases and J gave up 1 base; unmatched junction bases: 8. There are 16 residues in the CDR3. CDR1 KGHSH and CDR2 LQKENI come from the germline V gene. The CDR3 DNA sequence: TGTGCCAGCTCACCTCTTCCGGGACAGTCGAACACTGAAGCTTTCTTT. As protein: CASSPLPGQSNTEAFF.

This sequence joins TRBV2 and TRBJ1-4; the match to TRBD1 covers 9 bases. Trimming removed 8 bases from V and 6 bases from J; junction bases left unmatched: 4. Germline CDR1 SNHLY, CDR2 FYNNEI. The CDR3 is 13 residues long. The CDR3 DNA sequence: TGTGCCAGCGCCCGGGACAGGGATGAAAAACTGTTTTTT. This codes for CASARDRDEKLFF.

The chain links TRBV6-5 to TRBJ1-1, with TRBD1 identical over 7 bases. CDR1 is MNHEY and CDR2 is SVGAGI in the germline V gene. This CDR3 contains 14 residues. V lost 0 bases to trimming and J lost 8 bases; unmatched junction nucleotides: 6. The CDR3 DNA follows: TGTGCCAGCAGTTACTCCTACCTGACAGGGGAAGCTTTCTTT. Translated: CASSYSYLTGEAFF.

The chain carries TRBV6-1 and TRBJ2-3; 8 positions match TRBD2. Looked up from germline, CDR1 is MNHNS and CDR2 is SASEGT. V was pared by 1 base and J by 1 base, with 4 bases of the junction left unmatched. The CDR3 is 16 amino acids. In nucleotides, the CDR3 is TGTGCCAGCAGTGAAGGCGCGGGGGGTGGCACAGATACGCAGTATTTT. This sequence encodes CASSEGAGGGTDTQYF.

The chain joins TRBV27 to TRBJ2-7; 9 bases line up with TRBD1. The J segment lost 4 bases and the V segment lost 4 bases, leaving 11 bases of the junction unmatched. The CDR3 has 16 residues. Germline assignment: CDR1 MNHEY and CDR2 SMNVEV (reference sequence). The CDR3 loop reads CASSSNRGRLFYEQYV. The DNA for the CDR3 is TGTGCCAGCAGTTCCAACAGGGGGCGACTTTTTTACGAGCAGTACGTC.

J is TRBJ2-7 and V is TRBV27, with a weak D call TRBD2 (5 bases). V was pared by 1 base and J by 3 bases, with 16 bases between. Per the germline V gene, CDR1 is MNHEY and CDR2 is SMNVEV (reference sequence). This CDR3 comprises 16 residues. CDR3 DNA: TGTGCCAGCAGTTTATTTTCCGGACTCCCAATCTACGAGCAGTACTTC. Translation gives CASSLFSGLPIYEQYF.

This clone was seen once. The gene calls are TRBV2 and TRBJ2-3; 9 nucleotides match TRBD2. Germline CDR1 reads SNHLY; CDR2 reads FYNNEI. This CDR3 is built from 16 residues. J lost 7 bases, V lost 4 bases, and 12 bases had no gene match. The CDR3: CASSVTQAGGRHTQYF. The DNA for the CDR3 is TGTGCCAGCAGTGTAACGCAAGCGGGAGGCCGCCATACGCAGTATTTT.

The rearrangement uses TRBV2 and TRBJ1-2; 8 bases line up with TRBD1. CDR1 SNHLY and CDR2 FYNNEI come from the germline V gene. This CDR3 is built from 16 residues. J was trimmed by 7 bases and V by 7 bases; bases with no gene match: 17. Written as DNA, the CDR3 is TGTGCCAGCACGGCGTCGACAGGGGTGGGTTTGGGTGGCTACACCTTC. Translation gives CASTASTGVGLGGYTF.

CDR3: CASRVEGGGYTF. CDR3 in DNA: TGTGCCAGCAGGGTTGAGGGTGGTGGCTACACCTTC. The chain recombines TRBV7-2 with TRBJ1-2; no clear D gene. V was cut by 6 bases and J by 7 bases, with 12 bases left in between. The CDR3 length is 12 residues. CDR1 SGHTA and CDR2 FQGNSA come from the germline V gene.

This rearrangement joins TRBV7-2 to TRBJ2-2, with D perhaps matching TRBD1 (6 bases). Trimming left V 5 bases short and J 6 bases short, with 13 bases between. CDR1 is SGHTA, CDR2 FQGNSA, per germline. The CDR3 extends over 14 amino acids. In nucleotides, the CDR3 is TGTGCCAGCAGCCCTAACAGGGATTCCGGGGAGCTGTTTTTT. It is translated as CASSPNRDSGELFF.

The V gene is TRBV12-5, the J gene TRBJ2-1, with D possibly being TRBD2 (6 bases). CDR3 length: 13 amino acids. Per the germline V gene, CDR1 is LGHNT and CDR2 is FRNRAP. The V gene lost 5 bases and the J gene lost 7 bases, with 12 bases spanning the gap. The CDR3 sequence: CASGTGLQNEQFF. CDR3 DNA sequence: TGTGCTAGTGGTACGGGACTCCAAAATGAGCAGTTCTTC.

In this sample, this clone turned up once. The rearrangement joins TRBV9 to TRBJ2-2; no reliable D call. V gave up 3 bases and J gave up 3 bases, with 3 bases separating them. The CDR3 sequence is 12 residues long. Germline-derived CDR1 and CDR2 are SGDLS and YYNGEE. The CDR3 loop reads CASSAYTGELFF. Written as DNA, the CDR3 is TGTGCCAGCAGCGCATACACCGGGGAGCTGTTTTTT.

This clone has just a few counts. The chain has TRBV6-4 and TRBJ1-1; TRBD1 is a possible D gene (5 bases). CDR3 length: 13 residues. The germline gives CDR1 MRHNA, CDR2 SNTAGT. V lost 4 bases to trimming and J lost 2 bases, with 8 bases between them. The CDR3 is CASSVTENTEAFF. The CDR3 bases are TGTGCCAGCAGTGTGACAGAAAACACTGAAGCTTTCTTT.

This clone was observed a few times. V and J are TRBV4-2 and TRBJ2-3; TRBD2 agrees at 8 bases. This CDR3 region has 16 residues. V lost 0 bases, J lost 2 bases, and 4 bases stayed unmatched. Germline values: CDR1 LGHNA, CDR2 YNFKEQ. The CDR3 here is CASSQELADPTDTQYF. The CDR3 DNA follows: TGTGCCAGCAGCCAAGAACTAGCGGACCCCACAGATACGCAGTATTTT.

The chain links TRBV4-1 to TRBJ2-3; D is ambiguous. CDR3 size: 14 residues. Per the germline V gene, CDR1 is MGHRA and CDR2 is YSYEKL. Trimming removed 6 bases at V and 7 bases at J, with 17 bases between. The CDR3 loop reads CASSPNLLQNTQYF. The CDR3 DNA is TGCGCCAGCAGTCCTAACCTCTTACAGAATACGCAGTATTTT.

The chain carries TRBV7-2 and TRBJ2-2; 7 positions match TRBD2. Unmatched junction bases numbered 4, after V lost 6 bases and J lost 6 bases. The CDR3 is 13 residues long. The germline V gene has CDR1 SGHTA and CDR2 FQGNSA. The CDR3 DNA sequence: TGTGCCAGCAGGCCCACTAGCGCCGGGGAGCTGTTTTTT. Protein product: CASRPTSAGELFF.